The 5 T cell receptor beta chains below all came from one sample that was sequenced in a study of vaccination effects on CD4 cells after COVID-19. Some clones are missing from TCRdb's copy, which holds only in-frame ones; the method was immunoSEQ multiplex PCR. The sample lists more than 40,000 clones, around three quarters occurring once. The antigens for these receptors are not known. Peptide-pool stimulation followed by sequencing identified expanded antigen-specific CD4+ clonotypes in the ViraFEST assay. Following culture for approximately ten days, CD4+ T cells were isolated. Each vaccine recipient was nucleocapsid antibody negative and had no prior SARS-CoV-2 infection. The source was CD4+ T cells from PBMCs cultured with HCoV-NL63 spike peptides, collected before COVID-19 vaccination. These receptors originate from a human donor who received a COVID-19 vaccine.

The chain employs TRBV5-8 and TRBJ2-5; TRBD2 might be the D (6 bases). The CDR3 runs 16 residues. CDR1 SGHTS and CDR2 YDEGEE come from the germline V gene. Trimming pared 7 bases from V and 1 base from J, leaving 20 bases between. The CDR3 sequence is CASPSFPGGTQETQYF. DNA of the CDR3: TGTGCCAGCCCCTCTTTCCCCGGCGGGACCCAAGAGACCCAGTACTTC.

The chain has TRBV18 and TRBJ2-5, with no clear D. Trimming left V 3 bases short and J 0 bases short, with 2 bases between. The CDR3 length is 12 residues. The germline CDR1 and CDR2 sequences are KGHSH and LQKENI. Here the CDR3 reads CASSPNQETQYF. CDR3 nucleotide sequence: TGTGCCAGCTCACCCAACCAAGAGACCCAGTACTTC.

The gene calls are TRBV6-5 and TRBJ1-4; 7 bases map to TRBD1. The CDR3 extends over 13 amino acids. CDR1 and CDR2 (germline): MNHEY, SVGAGI. After removal of 2 bases from V and 11 bases from J, the junction contained 5 bases not matched to a gene. The CDR3 sequence: CASSYPGTDKLFF. The DNA of the CDR3 is TGTGCCAGCAGTTACCCCGGGACAGATAAACTGTTTTTT.

V and J are TRBV6-6 and TRBJ1-5, with TRBD1 matching 11 bases. The germline V gene encodes CDR1 MNHNY and CDR2 SVGAGI (reference sequence). V trimming: 5 bases; J trimming: 2 bases; junction bases outside the gene matches: 8. The CDR3 runs 17 residues. CDR3 nucleotides: TGTGCCAGCAGTCCGCGGGACAGGGGGAAGCGCAATCAGCCCCAGCATTTT. Encoded protein: CASSPRDRGKRNQPQHF.

This clone is a singleton in its sample. As DNA, the CDR3 is TGTGCCAGCAGTTACTCGAACAGGGGTTATGAAAAACTGTTTTTT. This codes for CASSYSNRGYEKLFF. The V gene is TRBV6-5, the J gene TRBJ1-4, with 7 bases that match TRBD1. This CDR3 is built from 15 residues. Losses at the gene ends were 0 bases for V and 6 bases for J; bases not matched to a gene: 4. From germline, CDR1 is MNHEY and CDR2 SVGAGI.